Shown below are 27 T cell receptor beta chains from a single sample sequenced in a study of regulatory T cells in long-lasting Graves disease. Time point noted: newly diagnosed GD, antithyroid drugs for less than 3 months. RNA isolated from PBMCs was used to make the TCR library. Construction of the TCR beta libraries employed iRepertoire HTBI primers in conjunction with Arm-PCR of CDR3 regions. TCRdb recomputed calls from the multiplex PCR reads with MiXCR, one row per CDR3 protein. The sample yields 350,000 to 500,000 distinct CDR3 sequences, 16% seen once. These data were likewise used in another study, on T cells in Graves' hyperthyroidism and ophthalmopathy.

The input for sequencing was peripheral blood mononuclear cells (PBMCs), taken at new diagnosis, from a patient treated with antithyroid drugs. These receptors were obtained from a woman aged 18-29 years with Graves disease.

This clonotype has a handful of counts. This chain links TRBV6-1 with TRBJ1-1; the D gene is possibly TRBD1 (5 bases). The CDR3 is 17 residues long. In germline, CDR1 is MNHNS, CDR2 SASEGT. Trimming removed 1 base at V and 4 bases at J, with 19 bases between. The DNA of the CDR3 is TGTGCCAGCAGTGAAGGGTTTGGGGCGAGGGTGGGCACTGAAGCTTTCTTT. Translating it yields CASSEGFGARVGTEAFF.

This clonotype was seen ten or more times. This chain uses TRBV28 with TRBJ2-7; no reliable D call. The V gene's germline CDR1 is MDHEN and CDR2 SYDVKM. The germline V and J ends were trimmed by 8 bases and 3 bases, with 11 bases remaining between them. The CDR3 consists of 12 residues. The CDR3 region is CASSPESYEQYF. The DNA for the CDR3 is TGTGCCAGCTCACCAGAGAGCTACGAGCAGTACTTC.

In its sample, this clonotype was seen many times. V and J are TRBV6-5 and TRBJ2-7; no clear D gene. This CDR3 has 14 residues. Germline CDR1 and CDR2: MNHEY and SVGAGI. V was shortened by 0 bases and J by 0 bases, with 6 bases between the two germline ends. CDR3 sequence reads: CASSYSAGSYEQYF. The CDR3 DNA reads as TGTGCCAGCAGTTACTCGGCTGGCTCCTACGAGCAGTACTTC.

The chain is built from TRBV20-1 and TRBJ2-3; D unresolved. The V gene's germline CDR1 is DFQATT and CDR2 SNEGSKA (reference sequence). The CDR3 consists of 13 residues. The V and J ends lost 6 bases and 2 bases respectively, with 12 bases between them. CDR3 protein: CSAEVQFTDTQYF. The CDR3 region has the DNA TGCAGTGCCGAGGTGCAATTCACAGATACGCAGTATTTT.

The rearrangement uses TRBV12-3 or TRBV12-4 and TRBJ1-2, with D unresolved. The CDR3 totals 12 residues. Trimming stripped 6 bases from V and 4 bases from J, with 9 bases between. The CDR3 is CASSSNGYGYTF. The CDR3 DNA is TGTGCCAGCAGCTCTAATGGCTATGGCTACACCTTC.

Ten or more counts support this clonotype. V and J are TRBV12-3 or TRBV12-4 and TRBJ1-5, with 9 bases aligning to TRBD1. The CDR3 spans 16 residues. V shed 4 bases, J shed 4 bases, and the junction held 8 bases outside the gene matches. The CDR3 DNA reads as TGTGCCAGCAGTTCAGCCGGGACAGGGCTAAATCAGCCCCAGCATTTT. Translating it yields CASSSAGTGLNQPQHF.

This rearrangement joins TRBV9 to TRBJ2-7; TRBD1 might be the D (6 bases). The V gene's germline CDR1 is SGDLS and CDR2 YYNGEE. The length of the CDR3 is 14 residues. V lost 1 base, J lost 3 bases, and 11 bases lay in between. The CDR3 reads CASSVSNRDYEQYF. In DNA form, the CDR3 reads TGTGCCAGCAGCGTATCAAACAGGGACTACGAGCAGTACTTC.

This clonotype was recorded many times. The rearrangement links TRBV28 to TRBJ2-5; D tentatively fits TRBD1 or TRBD2 (5 bases each). CDR1 is MDHEN and CDR2 is SYDVKM in the germline V gene. The CDR3 is 18 amino acids. Between the trimmed V and J ends, which lost 3 bases and 1 base, there was a span of 21 bases. In nucleotides, the CDR3 is TGTGCCAGCAGTTTCCCCCAGGGAAGGGTGAGGGGCCAAGAGACCCAGTACTTC. This translates into CASSFPQGRVRGQETQYF.

The chain links TRBV10-3 to TRBJ2-1, with TRBD2 matching over 10 bases. This CDR3 is 16 amino acids long. Losses at the gene ends were 10 bases for V and 1 base for J; bases not matched to a gene: 10. Germline V gene data show CDR1 as ENHRY and CDR2 as SYGVKD. CDR3 residues: CATGGHSGGSYNEQFF. As DNA, the CDR3 is TGTGCCACCGGAGGGCATAGCGGGGGGTCCTACAATGAGCAGTTCTTC.

This clonotype was seen repeatedly, ten times or more. The genes are TRBV12-3 or TRBV12-4 and TRBJ2-7; perhaps TRBD2 as D (5 bases). Trimming removed 6 bases from V and 2 bases from J, with 23 bases in between. The CDR3 covers 17 residues. The CDR3 here is CASSSSFSGRTAYEQYF. CDR3 sequence (DNA): TGTGCCAGCAGCTCGAGTTTTTCGGGGAGAACTGCCTACGAGCAGTACTTC.

This clonotype was recorded at least ten times. V and J are TRBV29-1 and TRBJ1-5; D possibly corresponds to TRBD1 (5 bases). Trimming took off 5 bases at V and 3 bases at J, with 14 bases between the two ends. CDR1 and CDR2 (germline): SQVTM, ANQGSEA. This CDR3 spans 14 amino acids. CDR3 sequence reads: CSVQVGGNNQPQHF. In nucleotides, the CDR3 is TGCAGCGTTCAGGTCGGGGGGAACAATCAGCCCCAGCATTTT.

This clonotype was seen many times. V is TRBV28 and J is TRBJ2-3; D unresolved. Per germline, CDR1 MDHEN and CDR2 SYDVKM. The CDR3 sequence is 12 residues long. V was trimmed by 5 bases and J by 4 bases, leaving 7 bases between them. In DNA form, the CDR3 reads TGTGCCAGCAGTAGACCCCCAGATACGCAGTATTTT. It specifies CASSRPPDTQYF.

This clonotype was seen a handful of times. Here the CDR3 reads CASSYGKQETQYF. The CDR3 DNA sequence: TGTGCCAGCAGTTACGGGAAACAAGAGACCCAGTACTTC. The J gene is TRBJ2-5, the V gene TRBV12-3 or TRBV12-4, with D possibly TRBD2 on 5 matching bases. The length of the CDR3 is 13 residues. Trimming took 4 bases from V and 2 from J, leaving 8 bases between them.

In this sample, this clonotype turned up a few times. Just one base apart from a much larger clone, this may be a read error. This chain joins TRBV28 and TRBJ2-3, with a tentative D call TRBD1 (6 bases). The CDR3 spans 16 residues. From germline, CDR1 is MDHEN and CDR2 SYDVKM. Trimming removed 7 bases from V and 1 base from J, with 18 bases in between. Here the CDR3 reads CASNSPGQPRTDTQYF. In DNA, the CDR3 is TGTGCCAGCAATTCACCAGGACAGCCTCGCACAGATACGCAGTATTTT. Full variable domain (outside the CDR3, taken from reference TRBV28 and TRBJ2-3): DVKVTQSSRYLVKRTGEKVFLECVQDMDHENMFWYRQDPGLGLRLIYFSYDVKMKEKGDIPEGYSVSREKKERFSLILESASTNQTSMYLCASNSPGQPRTDTQYFGPGTRLTVL.

The chain links TRBV20-1 to TRBJ2-2; no firm D call. Germline assignment: CDR1 DFQATT and CDR2 SNEGSKA (reference sequence). The ends were cut back, 0 bases at V and 4 bases at J, with 18 bases in the middle. The CDR3 loop spans 17 amino acids. The CDR3 reads CSARDHRTGSGTGELFF. The CDR3, as DNA: TGCAGTGCTAGAGATCATCGGACCGGGTCGGGCACCGGGGAGCTGTTTTTT.

This clonotype was counted between two and nine times. This chain connects TRBV29-1 to TRBJ1-5; D uncertain. Germline assignment: CDR1 SQVTM and CDR2 ANQGSEA. This CDR3 is built from 13 residues. Trimming cost V 4 bases and J 3 bases, with 10 bases left between them. The CDR3 loop is CSVALQFNQPQHF. In DNA, the CDR3 is TGCAGCGTTGCCCTACAGTTCAATCAGCCCCAGCATTTT.

This clonotype occurred a few times. This chain connects TRBV27 to TRBJ1-5; a weak D match, TRBD1 (6 bases). The CDR3 spans 15 residues. V lost 2 bases and J 6 bases, leaving 14 bases between the germline ends. Germline V gives CDR1 MNHEY, CDR2 SMNVEV (reference sequence). The CDR3 sequence: CASSLLGGRGQPQHF. The CDR3, as DNA: TGTGCCAGCAGTTTACTCGGGGGGCGAGGTCAGCCCCAGCATTTT.

This rearrangement joins TRBV19 to TRBJ1-1; D remains unclear. The V gene's germline CDR1 is LNHDA and CDR2 SQIVND (reference sequence). V lost 5 bases to trimming and J lost 0 bases, with 7 bases between them. The CDR3 is 13 residues long. The CDR3: CASSRRMNTEAFF. CDR3 DNA sequence: TGTGCCAGTAGTCGGCGGATGAACACTGAAGCTTTCTTT.

This clonotype was seen ten or more times. This chain uses TRBV28 with TRBJ2-5, with D possibly matching TRBD1 (5 bases). The CDR3 length is 14 residues. The V gene's germline CDR1 is MDHEN and CDR2 SYDVKM. Between the trimmed V and J ends, which lost 1 base and 5 bases, there was a span of 11 bases. The CDR3 loop reads CASSLFAGKETQYF. DNA for the CDR3: TGTGCCAGCAGTTTATTTGCAGGGAAGGAGACCCAGTACTTC.

This CDR3 is CASSETGLNGYTF. CDR3 DNA sequence: TGTGCCAGCAGTGAGACAGGGCTGAATGGCTACACCTTC. V and J are TRBV12-3 or TRBV12-4 and TRBJ1-2; TRBD1 matches at 7 bases. Losses at the gene ends were 5 bases for V and 6 bases for J; bases not matched to a gene: 6. The CDR3 is 13 residues long.

This clonotype came up many times. This chain uses TRBV28 with TRBJ1-2; a possible D gene is TRBD1 (5 bases). Looked up from germline, CDR1 is MDHEN and CDR2 is SYDVKM. V was clipped by 4 bases and J by 0 bases, with 12 bases between them. This CDR3 has 15 amino acids. The CDR3 sequence is CASSYRGTPNYGYTF. The CDR3 DNA is TGTGCCAGCAGTTACCGGGGCACCCCTAACTATGGCTACACCTTC.

This clonotype was seen ten or more times. CDR3 nucleotide sequence: TGTGCCAGCAGCCTACCACCCGGGACAGGGGGCGAAAACATTCAGTACTTC. Translating it yields CASSLPPGTGGENIQYF. V is TRBV7-2 and J is TRBJ2-4; 12 bases fit TRBD1. The ends lost 5 bases at V and 5 bases at J; junction bases unmatched: 10. The V gene's germline CDR1 is SGHTA and CDR2 FQGNSA. The CDR3 is 17 residues long.

This clonotype was counted at least ten times. The V and J genes are TRBV10-2 and TRBJ2-5, with TRBD1 matching 7 bases. The V segment lost 6 bases and the J segment 2 bases; nucleotides outside the gene matches: 3. Germline-derived CDR1 and CDR2 are WSHSY and SAAADI. CDR3 length equals 13 residues. The CDR3 DNA reads as TGCGCCAGCAGCGGGACAGATCAAGAGACCCAGTACTTC. Its translation is CASSGTDQETQYF.

This clonotype was observed at least ten times. This chain connects TRBV11-2 to TRBJ2-3, with D uncertain. V was clipped by 1 base and J by 3 bases, with 11 bases between them. CDR1 is SGHAT and CDR2 is FQNNGV in the germline V gene. This CDR3 has 15 residues. As DNA, the CDR3 is TGTGCCAGCAGCTTAGTGAGATCCGCAACAGATACGCAGTATTTT. Amino acids: CASSLVRSATDTQYF.

The CDR3 spells CASSSGQPSNQPQHF. In DNA, the CDR3 is TGTGCCAGCAGTTCGGGACAGCCTAGCAATCAGCCCCAGCATTTT. The genes are TRBV2 and TRBJ1-5; 7 nucleotides agree with TRBD1. The CDR3 totals 15 residues. Looked up from germline, CDR1 is SNHLY and CDR2 is FYNNEI. The trim removed 5 bases at V and 0 bases at J, leaving 4 bases unmatched.

This clonotype occurred many times. The rearrangement joins TRBV29-1 to TRBJ2-5; maybe TRBD2 (6 bases). Germline CDR1 is SQVTM and CDR2 is ANQGSEA. The CDR3 contains 13 residues. V was clipped by 4 bases and J by 1 base, with 10 bases between them. CDR3 sequence: CSVGWDFQETQYF. CDR3 sequence (DNA): TGCAGCGTTGGTTGGGACTTCCAAGAGACCCAGTACTTC.

CDR3 bases: TGTGCCAGCAGTTTCCCCACGGGCGCTGATCGCTATGAGCAGTTCTTC. This translates into CASSFPTGADRYEQFF. The chain recombines TRBV12-3 or TRBV12-4 with TRBJ2-1; D ambiguous. V shed 3 bases and J shed 8 bases, with 20 bases lying between them. The CDR3 extends over 16 amino acids.